The 17 T cell receptor beta chains below were found in one sample sequenced in a study of T cell responses to AZD1222 COVID-19 vaccine. Only in-frame clones appear in the TCRdb table, and some are missing; sequencing was by immunoSEQ multiplex PCR. Among 140,000 to 150,000 clones, 91% were seen once, and the ten largest hold roughly 7.5%. Specimen: peripheral blood, collected 28 days after the second dose of the MenACWY control vaccine. Every receptor here comes from an adult who received the MenACWY meningococcal vaccine as a control.

This clone has only one observation. CDR3: CASSIRRADTQYF. The CDR3 nucleotides are TGTGCCAGCAGCATACGGAGGGCAGATACGCAGTATTTT. The chain couples TRBV9 to TRBJ2-3, with D possibly TRBD2 on 6 matching bases. V dropped 4 bases and J dropped 4 bases, with 10 bases sitting between them. The CDR3 extends over 13 amino acids. Germline-derived CDR1 and CDR2 are SGDLS and YYNGEE.

The rearrangement links TRBV19 to TRBJ2-7; possibly TRBD1 or TRBD2 for D (7 bases each). Trimming pared 6 bases from V and 3 bases from J, leaving 21 bases between. The CDR3 consists of 16 residues. From germline, CDR1 is LNHDA and CDR2 SQIVND (reference sequence). This chain's CDR3 is CASSLDGGGGFYEQYF. DNA for the CDR3: TGTGCCAGTAGCCTAGACGGGGGAGGGGGCTTCTACGAGCAGTACTTC. Full variable domain (rest looked up from reference TRBV19 and TRBJ2-7): DGGITQSPKYLFRKEGQNVTLSCEQNLNHDAMYWYRQDPGQGLRLIYYSQIVNDFQKGDIAEGYSVSREKKESFPLTVTSAQKNPTAFYLCASSLDGGGGFYEQYFGPGTRLTVT.

The V gene is TRBV3-1 (or the pseudogene TRBV3-2), the J gene TRBJ2-7; 12 bases match TRBD2. With V trimmed by 0 bases and J by 6 bases, 6 bases remained unmatched. This CDR3 comprises 16 residues. CDR1 is LGHDT, CDR2 YNNKEL, per germline (reference sequence). CDR3 protein: CASSQDLETSGSEQYF. CDR3 DNA sequence: TGTGCCAGCAGCCAAGATCTTGAGACTAGCGGGAGCGAGCAGTACTTC.

The CDR3 DNA reads as TGTGCCAGCAGCCCCTCGGGTAGCGGGCACTACGAGCAGTACTTC. Protein: CASSPSGSGHYEQYF. This chain connects TRBV5-5 to TRBJ2-7, with 7 bases fitting TRBD2. From germline, CDR1 is SGHKS and CDR2 YYEKEE (reference sequence). This CDR3 spans 15 amino acids. V dropped 4 bases and J dropped 3; count of bases not matched to a gene: 10.

This clone was counted between two and nine times. The chain recombines TRBV25-1 with TRBJ2-7, with TRBD2 matching over 15 bases. V shed 4 bases and J 7 bases; nucleotides not matched to a gene: 2. Germline CDR1 and CDR2: MGHDK and SYGVNS. The CDR3 is made up of 14 amino acids. The CDR3 here is CASSGGLAGGEQYF. The CDR3 bases are TGTGCCAGCAGTGGGGGACTAGCGGGGGGAGAGCAGTACTTC.

This chain joins TRBV2 and TRBJ1-1; 9 bases are shared with TRBD1. The trim removed 2 bases at V and 4 bases at J, leaving 5 bases unmatched. The CDR3 extends over 15 amino acids. Per the germline V gene, CDR1 is SNHLY and CDR2 is FYNNEI. The CDR3 DNA sequence: TGTGCCAGCAGTGAACAGGGGACAGGGTCCACTGAAGCTTTCTTT. It specifies CASSEQGTGSTEAFF. The variable domain in full, with the rest retrieved from reference TRBV2 and TRBJ1-1, is EPEVTQTPSHQVTQMGQEVILRCVPISNHLYFYWYRQILGQKVEFLVSFYNNEISEKSEIFDDQFSVERPDGSNFTLKIRSTKLEDSAMYFCASSEQGTGSTEAFFGQGTRLTVV.

The rearrangement links TRBV7-8 to TRBJ2-3; the D is unclear. The CDR3 runs 14 residues. Trimming removed 5 bases at V and 2 bases at J, with 11 bases between. CDR1 is SGHVS and CDR2 is FQNEAQ in the germline V gene. CDR3 in amino acids: CASSPRWSTDTQYF. CDR3 nucleotide sequence: TGTGCCAGCAGCCCTCGGTGGTCCACAGATACGCAGTATTTT.

The chain employs TRBV19 and TRBJ1-3; D unclear. Germline V CDR1 and CDR2: LNHDA, SQIVND (reference sequence). The ends were cut back, 0 bases at V and 0 bases at J, with 12 bases in the middle. The CDR3 length is 17 residues. CDR3 in amino acids: CASSIDHLLVSGNTIYF. The CDR3 nucleotides read TGTGCCAGTAGTATAGATCATCTGCTTGTCTCTGGAAACACCATATATTTT.

The V gene is TRBV29-1, the J gene TRBJ2-1; no firm D call. The CDR3 has 14 amino acids. The germline V and J ends were trimmed by 2 bases and 0 bases, with 8 bases remaining between them. Per germline, CDR1 SQVTM and CDR2 ANQGSEA. CDR3 in amino acids: CSVEKVSSYNEQFF. As DNA, the CDR3 is TGCAGCGTTGAAAAGGTCAGCTCCTACAATGAGCAGTTCTTC.

The chain combines TRBV30 with TRBJ1-4, with D perhaps TRBD1 (5 bases). Germline loops: CDR1 GTSNPN, CDR2 SVGIG (reference sequence). V was cut by 2 bases and J by 3 bases, with 7 bases left in between. The CDR3 length is 13 residues. The CDR3 region has the DNA TGTGCCTGGAGTCAGGGCCCTAATGAAAAACTGTTTTTT. This gives the protein CAWSQGPNEKLFF.

V is TRBV11-2 and J is TRBJ1-1; no firm D call. CDR1 SGHAT and CDR2 FQNNGV come from the germline V gene. The length of the CDR3 is 14 residues. Trimming shortened V by 5 bases and J by 6 bases, and 16 bases separated the two germline ends. CDR3 in amino acids: CASSQGPYQAEAFF. The DNA of the CDR3 is TGTGCCAGCAGCCAAGGGCCCTATCAGGCTGAAGCTTTCTTT.

This sequence joins TRBV19 and TRBJ1-1; D remains unclear. Trimming removed 3 bases at V and 3 bases at J, with 26 bases between. The CDR3 totals 19 residues. Germline V CDR1 and CDR2: LNHDA, SQIVND (reference sequence). The CDR3 nucleotides are TGTGCCAGTAGTATTCCGGGGTGGGCCGGCGGTAATGTTGACACTGAAGCTTTCTTT. Its protein product is CASSIPGWAGGNVDTEAFF.

V is TRBV30 and J is TRBJ2-1, with 7 bases that match TRBD1. Germline CDR1 GTSNPN, CDR2 SVGIG (reference sequence). This CDR3 region has 15 residues. Losses at the gene ends were 2 bases for V and 2 bases for J; bases not matched to a gene: 6. The CDR3 DNA follows: TGTGCCTGGAGTAGGGTGACAGGGACCTACAATGAGCAGTTCTTC. It specifies CAWSRVTGTYNEQFF.

The chain employs TRBV28 and TRBJ1-2, with 7 bases identical to TRBD1. Germline values: CDR1 MDHEN, CDR2 SYDVKM. After removal of 7 bases from V and 4 bases from J, the junction contained 9 bases not matched to a gene. This CDR3 spans 14 amino acids. The CDR3 reads CASTQGGLRYGYTF. The DNA for the CDR3 is TGTGCCAGCACCCAGGGGGGGCTTCGCTATGGCTACACCTTC.

The CDR3 DNA reads TGTGCCAGCAGGAGAGGGGATGTCGAGGGCTACACCTTC. Protein: CASRRGDVEGYTF. The rearrangement joins TRBV28 to TRBJ1-2; TRBD1 is a possible D gene (5 bases). Per germline, CDR1 MDHEN and CDR2 SYDVKM. With 6 bases removed from V and 8 bases from J, the gap between germline ends came to 16 bases. The CDR3 runs 13 residues.

The chain is built from TRBV10-3 and TRBJ2-7; D gene ambiguous. The V gene lost 2 bases and the J gene lost 2 bases, with 10 bases spanning the gap. Germline V lookup: CDR1 ENHRY, CDR2 SYGVKD. The CDR3 is made up of 14 amino acids. The CDR3 loop is CAISEGQRAYEQYF. The CDR3 nucleotides read TGTGCCATCAGTGAGGGGCAAAGGGCCTACGAGCAGTACTTC.

V and J are TRBV7-9 and TRBJ2-5; TRBD1 matches 8 bases. Per the germline V gene, CDR1 is SEHNR and CDR2 is FQNEAQ (reference sequence). V shed 8 bases and J 5 bases; nucleotides not matched to a gene: 4. The CDR3 contains 12 residues. The CDR3 sequence: CASQGAKETQYF. Here the CDR3 DNA reads TGTGCCAGCCAGGGGGCAAAGGAGACCCAGTACTTC.